Each of the 28 T cell receptor beta chains below was sequenced from the same sample in a study of shared clonotypes between healthy human individuals. Libraries were prepared by immunoSEQ multiplex PCR; TCRdb keeps only in-frame clonotypes and omits some of them. The sample holds roughly 1,800,000 clones, about 95% seen once. Naive CD8 cells lacked CD45RO and underwent positive selection for CCR7, leaving out terminally differentiated effector memory CD45RA+ cells. The specimen sequenced was naive CD8+ T cells sorted from blood. The receptors shown here come from a man younger than 30 in good health.

Of note for this clone: This sample includes further DNA sequences coding for the same CDR3. The chain uses TRBV7-9 and TRBJ2-7; D not resolved. CDR1 is SEHNR, CDR2 FQNEAQ, per germline (reference sequence). The V gene lost 3 bases and the J gene lost 0 bases, with 6 bases spanning the gap. The CDR3 totals 13 residues. CDR3: CASSFSSSYEQYF. The DNA for the CDR3 is TGTGCCAGCAGCTTTTCCAGCTCCTACGAGCAGTACTTC.

This rearrangement joins TRBV2 to TRBJ2-5; 9 nucleotides align to TRBD2. Trimming cost V 10 bases and J 3 bases; bases outside gene matches: 3. CDR1 is SNHLY, CDR2 FYNNEI, per germline. This CDR3 is 12 amino acids long. The CDR3 DNA follows: TGTGCCAACGCGGGGGGGAAAGAGACCCAGTACTTC. It translates to CANAGGKETQYF.

The V call is TRBV6-1, the J call TRBJ1-4, with 7 bases matching TRBD1. The CDR3 has 16 amino acids. V lost 2 bases and J lost 5; bases outside the gene matches: 8. Germline V gene sequence: CDR1 MNHNS, CDR2 SASEGT. The CDR3 loop reads CASSELGGEINEKLFF. DNA for the CDR3: TGTGCCAGCAGTGAATTAGGGGGCGAAATAAATGAAAAACTGTTTTTT.

This chain connects TRBV30 to TRBJ2-5, with D tentatively TRBD1 (6 bases). Trimming cost V 6 bases and J 2 bases, with 10 bases left between them. The germline V gene encodes CDR1 GTSNPN and CDR2 SVGIG (reference sequence). The CDR3 has 12 amino acids. The CDR3 region has the DNA TGTGCCTGCCAGGGGCTGCAAGAGACCCAGTACTTC. Translating it yields CACQGLQETQYF.

This sequence joins TRBV19 and TRBJ1-1, with 9 bases that match TRBD1. CDR1 and CDR2 from the germline V gene are LNHDA and SQIVND (reference sequence). The CDR3 runs to 13 residues. V shed 10 bases, J shed 4 bases, and the junction held 7 bases outside the gene matches. DNA of the CDR3: TGTGCCACCAGGGACAGGGTTAGCACTGAAGCTTTCTTT. As protein: CATRDRVSTEAFF.

The chain links TRBV5-4 to TRBJ1-1, with 8 bases lining up with TRBD1. Germline values: CDR1 SGHNT, CDR2 YYREEE (reference sequence). The CDR3 is 13 amino acids. The V and J ends lost 4 bases and 6 bases, in that order; junction bases with no gene match: 5. The CDR3 sequence: CASSSGQGPEAFF. CDR3 in DNA: TGTGCCAGCAGCAGTGGACAGGGCCCTGAAGCTTTCTTT.

This sequence joins TRBV27 and TRBJ2-7; 7 nucleotides agree with TRBD1. V lost 10 bases, J lost 2 bases, and 8 bases stayed unmatched. The CDR3 covers 13 residues. Germline-derived CDR1 and CDR2 are MNHEY and SMNVEV (reference sequence). The CDR3 region has the DNA TGTGCCACCCAGGGGGAAGGAACCTACGAGCAGTACTTC. Its protein product is CATQGEGTYEQYF.

The chain employs TRBV6-1 and TRBJ2-1; D is tentatively TRBD1 or TRBD2 (5 bases each). The CDR3 covers 15 residues. Trimming removed 3 bases at V and 3 bases at J, with 12 bases between. Per the germline V gene, CDR1 is MNHNS and CDR2 is SASEGT. The CDR3 sequence: CASSDAVGVYNEQFF. For the CDR3, the DNA is TGTGCCAGCAGTGACGCCGTGGGGGTCTACAATGAGCAGTTCTTC.

Turning to this clone: Other DNA sequences in the same sample also yield this CDR3. The chain recombines TRBV5-6 with TRBJ2-7; 9 nucleotides match TRBD1. This CDR3 contains 14 residues. From germline, CDR1 is SGHDT and CDR2 YYEEEE. J gave up 1 base and V 3 bases, and 2 bases lay outside the gene matches. This CDR3 is CASSSGQGSYEQYF. In nucleotides, the CDR3 is TGTGCCAGCAGCTCGGGACAGGGATCCTACGAGCAGTACTTC.

Details on this clone: Germline and junction disagree at one end, which may indicate a read error. The rearrangement uses TRBV4-1 and TRBJ2-7; D tentatively reads TRBD1 or TRBD2 (6 bases each). Germline V lookup: CDR1 MGHRA, CDR2 YSYEKL. The CDR3 runs to 14 residues. The CDR3 is CASSQLFGGYEQYF. DNA of the CDR3: TGCGCCAGCAGCCAATTGTTCGGGGGCTACGAACAGTACTTC.

This clone occurred once. The chain has TRBV4-1 and TRBJ2-1; D may be TRBD1 (6 bases). The CDR3 totals 14 residues. The V end lost 4 bases, the J end lost 4 bases, and 11 bases lay between the germline ends. Germline V gene data show CDR1 as MGHRA and CDR2 as YSYEKL. The CDR3 is CASSPRDTYNEQFF. The DNA of the CDR3 is TGCGCCAGCAGCCCGAGGGACACTTACAATGAGCAGTTCTTC.

The chain uses TRBV4-1 and TRBJ2-3; 10 bases fit TRBD1. V gave up 5 bases and J gave up 5 bases; unmatched junction bases: 1. The germline CDR1 and CDR2 sequences are MGHRA and YSYEKL. CDR3 size: 13 residues. The CDR3 coding sequence is TGCGCCAGCAGCGGGACAGGGGTAGATACGCAGTATTTT. It translates to CASSGTGVDTQYF.

The chain carries TRBV27 and TRBJ2-3, with a tentative D call TRBD2 (7 bases). The germline V gene encodes CDR1 MNHEY and CDR2 SMNVEV (reference sequence). This CDR3 has 14 residues. Trimming took 8 bases from V and 2 from J, leaving 14 bases between them. This CDR3 is CASSRGANTDTQYF. CDR3 sequence (DNA): TGTGCCAGCTCTCGGGGGGCAAACACAGATACGCAGTATTTT.

The rearrangement joins TRBV30 to TRBJ2-5, with TRBD1 matching 8 bases. CDR3 length equals 12 residues. The V gene's germline CDR1 is GTSNPN and CDR2 SVGIG (reference sequence). V shed 4 bases, J shed 10 bases, and the junction held 8 bases outside the gene matches. The CDR3 here is CAWTGGTWDQYF. CDR3 DNA: TGTGCCTGGACAGGGGGCACCTGGGACCAGTACTTC.

The J gene is TRBJ2-5, the V gene TRBV6-1; D might be TRBD2 (5 bases). V was pared by 3 bases and J by 1 base, with 6 bases between. The CDR3 runs to 13 residues. Germline V gene sequence: CDR1 MNHNS, CDR2 SASEGT. The chain's CDR3 is CASSDGIQETQYF. The DNA for the CDR3 is TGTGCCAGCAGTGACGGGATCCAAGAGACCCAGTACTTC.

CDR3 region: CASSRPGLAGDGEETQYF. CDR3 bases: TGTGCCAGCAGCCGCCCGGGACTAGCGGGAGATGGGGAAGAGACCCAGTACTTC. This chain joins TRBV7-9 and TRBJ2-5; 14 bases fit TRBD2. The CDR3 loop spans 18 amino acids. CDR1 is SEHNR, CDR2 FQNEAQ, per germline (reference sequence). The V gene end was trimmed by 5 bases and the J gene end by 3 bases; junction bases not matched to a gene: 11. Full variable domain (remainder filled in from reference TRBV7-9 and TRBJ2-5): DTGVSQNPRHKITKRGQNVTFRCDPISEHNRLYWYRQTLGQGPEFLTYFQNEAQLEKSRLLSDRFSAERPKGSFSTLEIQRTEQGDSAMYLCASSRPGLAGDGEETQYFGPGTRLLVL.

The gene calls are TRBV6-1 and TRBJ1-1; a possible D gene is TRBD1 (5 bases). V lost 3 bases to trimming and J lost 1 base, with 9 bases between them. Germline CDR1 is MNHNS and CDR2 is SASEGT. The CDR3 is 14 residues long. The DNA for the CDR3 is TGTGCCAGCAGTGAGTTCGGACAGAACACTGAAGCTTTCTTT. Translated: CASSEFGQNTEAFF.

This chain uses TRBV5-6 with TRBJ1-2; 10 nucleotides match TRBD1. V dropped 3 bases and J dropped 6; count of bases not matched to a gene: 11. The CDR3 runs 16 residues. From germline, CDR1 is SGHDT and CDR2 YYEEEE. This chain's CDR3 is CASSSDDRGLVDGYTF. CDR3 bases: TGTGCCAGCAGCTCGGATGACAGGGGGCTGGTGGATGGCTACACCTTC.

V and J are TRBV5-1 and TRBJ2-7, with 8 bases identical to TRBD1. V gave up 2 bases and J gave up 2 bases; unmatched junction bases: 3. From germline, CDR1 is SGHRS and CDR2 YFSETQ. This CDR3 has 14 residues. Written as DNA, the CDR3 is TGCGCCAGCAGCTTTACAGGGGGTACCTACGAGCAGTACTTC. It specifies CASSFTGGTYEQYF.

This clone was seen once. The same CDR3 arises from other DNA sequences in this sample as well. This rearrangement joins TRBV6-5 to TRBJ2-7, with D possibly being TRBD1 (6 bases). This CDR3 is built from 14 residues. The ends were cut back, 2 bases at V and 3 bases at J, with 11 bases in the middle. In germline, CDR1 is MNHEY, CDR2 SVGAGI. Here the CDR3 DNA reads TGTGCCAGCAGTTACGGGGGCAGTGGCTACGAGCAGTACTTC. It specifies CASSYGGSGYEQYF.

The V gene is TRBV6-6, the J gene TRBJ2-7, with 8 bases aligning to TRBD1. Germline CDR1 is MNHNY and CDR2 is SVGAGI (reference sequence). Unmatched junction bases numbered 10, after V lost 2 bases and J lost 4 bases. This CDR3 region has 16 residues. CDR3 sequence: CASSYPRTGSRYEQYF. CDR3 nucleotide sequence: TGTGCCAGCAGTTACCCACGGACAGGGTCGCGATACGAGCAGTACTTC.

The rearrangement joins TRBV4-1 to TRBJ2-5, with unresolved D. This CDR3 region has 15 residues. Germline V gives CDR1 MGHRA, CDR2 YSYEKL. V lost 0 bases and J 4 bases, leaving 12 bases between the germline ends. The CDR3 region has the DNA TGCGCCAGCAGCCAAGAGCCCTACAGTGGAGAGACCCAGTACTTC. It translates to CASSQEPYSGETQYF.

The CDR3 reads CSVTTGTGGPEQYF. The CDR3 bases are TGCAGCGTCACCACCGGGACAGGGGGTCCCGAGCAGTACTTC. V gene TRBV29-1 combines with J gene TRBJ2-7; 11 nucleotides agree with TRBD1. Trimming at V came to 6 bases and at J to 6 bases, leaving 10 bases not matched to a gene. Germline values: CDR1 SQVTM, CDR2 ANQGSEA. There are 14 residues in the CDR3.

This clone was picked up one time. The chain recombines TRBV5-4 with TRBJ2-7; 13 bases match TRBD2. This CDR3 comprises 15 residues. Germline V lookup: CDR1 SGHNT, CDR2 YYREEE (reference sequence). V dropped 3 bases and J dropped 5; count of bases not matched to a gene: 5. As DNA, the CDR3 is TGTGCCAGCAGCTCACTAGCGGGAGGGCCGGACGAGCAGTACTTC. This translates into CASSSLAGGPDEQYF.

As to this clone: The same CDR3 also results from other DNA sequences found in this sample. This chain joins TRBV6-1 and TRBJ1-1; D may be TRBD1 (5 bases). This CDR3 contains 14 residues. In germline, CDR1 is MNHNS, CDR2 SASEGT. The ends were cut back, 2 bases at V and 1 base at J, with 8 bases in the middle. The CDR3 coding sequence is TGTGCCAGCAGTGAACGCAGGGCGAACACTGAAGCTTTCTTT. The encoded protein is CASSERRANTEAFF.

This chain connects TRBV5-6 to TRBJ2-7; D gene ambiguous. V lost 0 bases and J 6 bases, leaving 22 bases between the germline ends. This CDR3 is 17 amino acids long. Germline V gene data show CDR1 as SGHDT and CDR2 as YYEEEE. The CDR3 nucleotides are TGTGCCAGCAGCTTGGTAGAGGAAGTCGGGTCTACGGGCGAGCAGTACTTC. Translated: CASSLVEEVGSTGEQYF.

V usage is TRBV6-5 and J usage is TRBJ2-5; a weak D match, TRBD1 (5 bases). Germline-derived CDR1 and CDR2 are MNHEY and SVGAGI. V was shortened by 9 bases and J by 5 bases, with 13 bases between the two germline ends. The CDR3 spans 12 residues. The CDR3 coding sequence is TGTGCCAGTGGGGCAGAGAGGGAGACCCAGTACTTC. It specifies CASGAERETQYF.

The chain has TRBV5-1 and TRBJ2-7; D possibly corresponds to TRBD2 (6 bases). V lost 0 bases, J lost 3 bases, and 13 bases lay in between. The length of the CDR3 is 15 residues. Germline V gene lookup returns CDR1 SGHRS and CDR2 YFSETQ. The CDR3 bases are TGCGCCAGCAGCTTGGGGCAGGGAGGCGTCTACGAGCAGTACTTC. Translation gives CASSLGQGGVYEQYF. Full variable domain (rest looked up from reference TRBV5-1 and TRBJ2-7): KAGVTQTPRYLIKTRGQQVTLSCSPISGHRSVSWYQQTPGQGLQFLFEYFSETQRNKGNFPGRFSGRQFSNSRSEMNVSTLELGDSALYLCASSLGQGGVYEQYFGPGTRLTVT.